Listed here are 3 T cell receptor beta chains from one sample, sequenced in a study of breast tumors, draining lymph nodes, adjacent tissues. The lymph nodes were axillary draining lymph nodes from breast cancer patients. MiXCR was run by TCRdb on the multiplex PCR reads, yielding one entry per CDR3 protein. This repertoire shows around 120,000 distinct CDR3 sequences, less than 20% found once; its top ten account for 3% to 4%. Material for sequencing was axillary lymph node tissue. Receptors were obtained from a female donor with breast cancer. Some clones in this sample may be carry-over from other donors' samples.

This clonotype appeared many times. V usage is TRBV20-1 and J usage is TRBJ2-3, with D uncertain. The CDR3 is 10 residues long. Trimming took 1 base from V and 6 from J, leaving 2 bases between them. Germline V CDR1 and CDR2: DFQATT, SNEGSKA (reference sequence). The CDR3 loop is CSARGDTQYF. The CDR3 coding sequence is TGCAGTGCTAGAGGTGATACGCAGTATTTT.

This clonotype was seen many times. The chain employs TRBV4-2 and TRBJ2-7, with D maybe TRBD1 (6 bases). Germline lookup yields CDR1 LGHNA and CDR2 YNFKEQ. The CDR3 covers 18 residues. Trimming pared 0 bases from V and 0 bases from J, leaving 18 bases between. CDR3 loop: CASSQDASTGSSSYEQYF. CDR3 nucleotide sequence: TGTGCCAGCAGCCAAGATGCCTCGACAGGTTCTAGCTCCTACGAGCAGTACTTC.

The gene calls are TRBV24-1 and TRBJ1-2; 7 bases map to TRBD1. This CDR3 comprises 14 residues. V lost 3 bases and J lost 11; bases outside the gene matches: 11. The germline V gene has CDR1 KGHDR and CDR2 SFDVKD. The CDR3 here is CATSDEGQKLRYTF. CDR3 DNA sequence: TGTGCCACCAGTGATGAGGGACAGAAACTCCGGTACACCTTC.